This passage covers 19 T cell receptor beta chains from one sample sequenced in a study of T cells in women clearing cervical HPV infection. Profiled with immunoSEQ multiplex PCR; TCRdb holds only in-frame clones, not every one. Across more than 45,000 clones, the top ten clones capture around 1.6% of the sample. Sequencing used blood buffy coat. These receptors all stem from a woman aged 18-70 years with a cervical HPV16 infection that either progressed to CIN3+ or cleared (not recorded which).

On this clone itself: Coverage ceases 3 residues before the CDR3 finishes, and the germline J gene fills in the end. This chain joins TRBV28 and TRBJ1-4; 9 positions match TRBD1. J was trimmed by 10 bases and V by 6 bases; bases with no gene match: 3. This CDR3 contains 12 residues. CDR1 is MDHEN and CDR2 is SYDVKM in the germline V gene. The sequenced CDR3 bases are TGTGCCAGCAGCTCACAGGGGGCAAAA. Protein sequence: CASSSQGAK. The full CDR3 reads CASSSQGAKLFF.

Notes on this clone: The read falls 3 residues short of the CDR3 end, and the missing part is taken from the germline J gene. This rearrangement joins TRBV4-2 to TRBJ1-3; D call uncertain. The CDR3 consists of 18 residues. In germline, CDR1 is LGHNA, CDR2 YNFKEQ. Trimming cost V 4 bases and J 2 bases, with 21 bases left between them. The CDR3 loop is CASSPFNSRPGAGNTIYF. The sequenced part of the CDR3 DNA is TGTGCCAGCAGCCCTTTTAATTCGAGGCCAGGAGCTGGAAACACC.

Comments on this clone: The CDR3 extends 3 residues past the end of the read, so its final part is completed from the germline J gene. J is TRBJ2-2 and V is TRBV5-1; 10 bases line up with TRBD2. J lost 5 bases, V lost 5 bases, and 12 bases had no gene match. The CDR3 spans 17 residues. Per germline, CDR1 SGHRS and CDR2 YFSETQ. The chain's CDR3 is CASSPSTSGFGTGELFF. CDR3 DNA, as far as it was read: TGCGCCAGCAGTCCGTCGACTAGCGGGTTTGGTACCGGGGAG.

On this clone: Read sequence stops 3 residues before the CDR3 end, and the germline J gene provides the missing end. The rearrangement uses TRBV30 and TRBJ1-5; possible D gene TRBD1, 5 bases. CDR1 is GTSNPN, CDR2 SVGIG, per germline (reference sequence). The CDR3 loop spans 17 amino acids. Trimming removed 4 bases from V and 1 base from J, with 20 bases in between. This CDR3 is CAWNPGRGGLSNQPQHF. The sequenced CDR3 bases are TGTGCCTGGAACCCCGGGAGGGGAGGCCTAAGCAATCAGCCC. Complete variable domain (other parts from reference TRBV30 and TRBJ1-5): SQTIHQWPATLVQPVGSPLSLECTVEGTSNPNLYWYRQAAGRGLQLLFYSVGIGQISSEVPQNLSASRPQDRQFILSSKKLLLSDSGFYLCAWNPGRGGLSNQPQHFGDGTRLSIL.

Comment on this clone: With the read ending 3 residues before the CDR3 end, the germline J gene is used to fill in that end. The rearrangement uses TRBV28 and TRBJ1-6; D unresolved. CDR3 length: 13 amino acids. V was cut by 1 base and J by 9 bases, with 7 bases left in between. Germline-derived CDR1 and CDR2 are MDHEN and SYDVKM. The CDR3 is CASSLSPSSPLHF. CDR3 DNA, as far as it was read: TGTGCCAGCAGTTTATCCCCCTCTTCACCC.

Concerning this clone: The CDR3 end is not reached by the read, which stops 3 residues before it; the germline J gene fills it in. This chain connects TRBV30 to TRBJ1-1; 7 bases are shared with TRBD1. The CDR3 has 15 residues. Trimming removed 3 bases from V and 6 bases from J; junction bases left unmatched: 13. From germline, CDR1 is GTSNPN and CDR2 SVGIG (reference sequence). The CDR3 loop is CAWREQGLIDPEAFF. The covered CDR3 bases are TGTGCCTGGAGGGAACAGGGGCTGATTGACCCTGAA.

The DNA read from the CDR3 is TGTGCCAGCAGCCTGACAGGGAGGTACGAG. It yields the protein CASSLTGRYE. The complete CDR3 reads CASSLTGRYEQYF. V gene TRBV5-6 combines with J gene TRBJ2-7; D might be TRBD1 (7 bases). Coverage ceases 3 residues before the CDR3 finishes, and the germline J gene fills in the end. Trimming pared 4 bases from V and 4 bases from J, leaving 12 bases between. Germline values: CDR1 SGHDT, CDR2 YYEEEE. The CDR3 loop spans 13 amino acids.

A word on this clone: The missing CDR3 end, 3 residues past where the read stops, is filled in from the germline J gene. J is TRBJ2-7 and V is TRBV5-6; D unclear. The CDR3 has 13 amino acids. CDR1 and CDR2 (germline): SGHDT, YYEEEE. V was clipped by 1 base and J by 3 bases, with 8 bases between them. CDR3 residues: CASSLQIIYEQYF. Incomplete CDR3 DNA: TGTGCCAGCAGCTTGCAGATTATCTACGAG.

Worth noting for this clone: The missing CDR3 end, 3 residues past where the read stops, is filled in from the germline J gene. The chain couples TRBV2 to TRBJ1-2, with a possible D match to TRBD1 (5 bases). CDR1 and CDR2 (germline): SNHLY, FYNNEI. CDR3 size: 12 residues. The CDR3 reads CASVRGIEGYTF. The sequenced part of the CDR3 DNA is TGTGCCAGCGTAAGGGGTATCGAAGGC.

Regarding this clone: The CDR3 end falls 3 residues outside the read, so it is completed with the germline J gene. V gene TRBV11-2 combines with J gene TRBJ2-1, with 7 positions matching TRBD2. J lost 7 bases, V lost 5 bases, and 11 bases had no gene match. The CDR3 totals 15 residues. Looked up from germline, CDR1 is SGHAT and CDR2 is FQNNGV. The chain's CDR3 is CASSRPTSVGNEQFF. CDR3 bases read: TGTGCCAGCAGCCGACCTACTAGCGTAGGTAATGAG. The complete variable domain, with remaining parts taken from reference TRBV11-2 and TRBJ2-1, reads EAGVAQSPRYKIIEKRQSVAFWCNPISGHATLYWYQQILGQGPKLLIQFQNNGVVDDSQLPKDRFSAERLKGVDSTLKIQPAKLEDSAVYLCASSRPTSVGNEQFFGPGTRLTVL.

Of note for this clone: The CDR3 end is not reached by the read, which stops 3 residues before it; the germline J gene fills it in. The rearrangement links TRBV7-8 to TRBJ2-7; D gene uncertain. The CDR3 sequence is 12 residues long. Trimming left V 5 bases short and J 1 base short, with 6 bases between. Germline V gene data show CDR1 as SGHVS and CDR2 as FQNEAQ. The CDR3 region is CASSPESYEQYF. CDR3 DNA (partial): TGTGCCAGCAGCCCAGAGTCCTACGAG.

Partial CDR3 DNA: TGCAGCGTTGATGCAGGGGGTTCCTACGAG. Residues: CSVDAGGSYE. The CDR3, in full, reads CSVDAGGSYEQYF. This chain links TRBV29-1 with TRBJ2-7, with TRBD1 identical over 7 bases. Read coverage stops 3 residues before the CDR3 terminus; the germline J gene supplies the remainder. The CDR3 runs to 13 residues. CDR1 is SQVTM and CDR2 is ANQGSEA in the germline V gene. V was clipped by 3 bases and J by 1 base; unmatched bases: 3.

Comment on this clone: Read sequence stops 3 residues before the CDR3 end, and the germline J gene provides the missing end. This rearrangement joins TRBV5-1 to TRBJ2-7, with 9 bases matching TRBD1. V shed 0 bases, J shed 1 base, and the junction held 11 bases outside the gene matches. Germline V lookup: CDR1 SGHRS, CDR2 YFSETQ. The CDR3 is 18 residues long. The CDR3 region is CASSLAIGLGTGSYEQYF. CDR3 bases read: TGCGCCAGCAGCTTGGCCATTGGGTTAGGGACAGGGTCCTACGAG.

As regards this clone: The junction departs from the called germline gene at one end, perhaps through a read error. Coverage ceases 3 residues before the CDR3 finishes, and the germline J gene fills in the end. The rearrangement joins TRBV4-2 to TRBJ1-1, with D possibly TRBD1 on 5 matching bases. CDR3 length: 15 residues. The germline V gene has CDR1 LGHNA and CDR2 YNFKEQ. The CDR3: CASSLTRGGNTEAFF. The sequenced part of the CDR3 DNA is TGCGCCAGCAGCCTGACACGGGGGGGGAACACTGAA.

Worth noting for this clone: With the read ending 3 residues before the CDR3 end, the germline J gene is used to fill in that end. The chain joins TRBV19 to TRBJ1-2, with 8 bases identical to TRBD1. The CDR3 covers 14 residues. In germline, CDR1 is LNHDA, CDR2 SQIVND (reference sequence). V shed 4 bases, J shed 7 bases, and the junction held 8 bases outside the gene matches. The CDR3 reads CASSTPLDRGGYTF. The part of the CDR3 DNA that was read is TGTGCCAGTAGTACTCCCCTCGACAGGGGTGGC.

In the case of this clone: The read ends 3 residues before the CDR3 terminus; that terminus is restored from the germline J gene. This chain connects TRBV19 to TRBJ2-1, with 10 bases lining up with TRBD2. The germline V gene has CDR1 LNHDA and CDR2 SQIVND (reference sequence). V lost 3 bases, J lost 5 bases, and 4 bases stayed unmatched. The CDR3 covers 15 residues. The CDR3 DNA, read in part, is TGTGCCAGTAGTATTCGAGCGGGGGGGGACAATGAG. Protein: CASSIRAGGDNE. The full CDR3 sequence reads CASSIRAGGDNEQFF.

Notes on this clone: The read ends 3 residues before the CDR3 terminus; that terminus is restored from the germline J gene. V usage is TRBV12-3 or TRBV12-4 and J usage is TRBJ1-1; perhaps TRBD1 as D (5 bases). V dropped 2 bases and J dropped 3 bases, with 10 bases sitting between them. The CDR3 loop spans 14 amino acids. This chain's CDR3 is CASSLSGGYTEAFF. The CDR3 bases that were read are TGTGCCAGCAGTTTATCGGGGGGGTACACTGAA.

On this clone: Read data end 3 residues before the CDR3 end; the end is taken from the germline J gene. The chain uses TRBV10-2 and TRBJ2-5; no definite D call. This CDR3 contains 15 residues. V was clipped by 0 bases and J by 5 bases, with 13 bases between them. Germline lookup yields CDR1 WSHSY and CDR2 SAAADI. The CDR3 sequence is CASSESHRSRETQYF. CDR3 bases read: TGCGCCAGCAGTGAGTCGCATAGATCTCGGGAGACC.

The CDR3 here is CASSYIGDPEKLFF. Partial CDR3 DNA: TGTGCCAGCAGTTACATAGGGGATCCTGAAAAA. This chain joins TRBV6-2 or TRBV6-3 and TRBJ1-4; possible D gene TRBD1, 5 bases. The read halts 3 residues ahead of the CDR3 end, with the missing end drawn from the germline J gene. Trimming shortened V by 2 bases and J by 7 bases, and 11 bases separated the two germline ends. The CDR3 consists of 14 residues. Per germline, CDR1 MNHEY and CDR2 SVGEGT.